The 18 T cell receptor beta chains below come from one sample, sequenced in a study of T cells in Graves' hyperthyroidism and ophthalmopathy. It was RNA transcripts that yielded the amplified TCR beta CDR3 regions. Primed by the HTBI set, a first-round RT-PCR was run on the TCR CDR3. MiXCR, applied by TCRdb to the multiplex PCR reads, yields one record per CDR3 protein. The table has 95,000 to 110,000 distinct CDR3 sequences, 16% seen once. Sequencing was performed on blood. Every receptor here comes from a woman in her 50s with Graves' hyperthyroidism.

This clonotype was detected ten times or more. The V gene is TRBV3-1, the J gene TRBJ1-2; D remains unclear. The CDR3 covers 14 residues. V gave up 0 bases and J gave up 5 bases, with 10 bases separating them. Germline-derived CDR1 and CDR2 are LGHDT and YNNKEL (reference sequence). Here the CDR3 DNA reads TGTGCCAGCAGCCAAGACGGGCAACGGTATGGCTACACCTTC. Protein product: CASSQDGQRYGYTF.

There are a few counts of this clonotype. The chain recombines TRBV19 with TRBJ1-5; D perhaps matches TRBD1 (5 bases). Trimming cost V 2 bases and J 6 bases, with 8 bases left between them. Germline-derived CDR1 and CDR2 are LNHDA and SQIVND (reference sequence). The CDR3 is made up of 13 amino acids. The CDR3 here is CASSIQGGQPQHF. The CDR3 nucleotides read TGTGCCAGTAGTATACAGGGAGGTCAGCCCCAGCATTTT.

This clonotype was picked up many times. V is TRBV7-3 and J is TRBJ2-5; D tentatively fits TRBD1 or TRBD2 (5 bases each). This CDR3 region has 14 residues. V was cut by 0 bases and J by 7 bases, with 12 bases left in between. Germline V gene lookup returns CDR1 SGHTA and CDR2 FQGTGA. DNA of the CDR3: TGTGCCAGCAGCTTAACCGGGGCATTGTCGACCCAGTACTTC. Its protein is CASSLTGALSTQYF.

The sample holds many counts of this clonotype. The rearrangement links TRBV28 to TRBJ1-3, with TRBD1 identical over 8 bases. This CDR3 is built from 14 residues. Germline V gene data show CDR1 as MDHEN and CDR2 as SYDVKM. V was clipped by 5 bases and J by 3 bases; unmatched bases: 3. CDR3: CASSPGTGGNTIYF. The CDR3 DNA reads TGTGCCAGCAGTCCCGGGACAGGTGGAAACACCATATATTTT.

In its sample, this clonotype was seen many times. The V and J genes are TRBV3-1 and TRBJ2-1; no definite D call. Germline values: CDR1 LGHDT, CDR2 YNNKEL (reference sequence). The CDR3 consists of 13 residues. The V end lost 5 bases, the J end lost 13 bases, and 18 bases lay between the germline ends. The DNA for the CDR3 is TGTGCCAGCAGCAATATGCGTATCCCTTTTCAGTTCTTC. Its protein product is CASSNMRIPFQFF.

The genes are TRBV20-1 and TRBJ2-3; 15 nucleotides match TRBD2. V was pared by 6 bases and J by 6 bases, with 13 bases of the junction left unmatched. CDR1 and CDR2 from the germline V gene are DFQATT and SNEGSKA (reference sequence). The CDR3 has 17 residues. CDR3 loop: CSAPGTGTSGRRDTQYF. The CDR3 nucleotides read TGCAGTGCCCCCGGGACCGGGACTAGCGGGAGGAGGGATACGCAGTATTTT.

The V call is TRBV24-1, the J call TRBJ2-1, with 14 bases aligning to TRBD2. The CDR3 is 16 amino acids. Germline V gene data show CDR1 as KGHDR and CDR2 as SFDVKD. The ends lost 6 bases at V and 7 bases at J; junction bases unmatched: 7. The CDR3 DNA reads as TGTGCCACCAGTTCACGAGGACTAGCGGGAGGTAATGAGCAGTTCTTC. The encoded protein is CATSSRGLAGGNEQFF.

This clonotype was seen repeatedly, ten times or more. The chain links TRBV11-2 to TRBJ1-1; 9 bases agree with TRBD1. CDR3 size: 20 residues. V trimming: 5 bases; J trimming: 4 bases; junction bases outside the gene matches: 23. The V gene's germline CDR1 is SGHAT and CDR2 FQNNGV. CDR3 DNA: TGTGCCAGCAGCCTAAGAACCCCGGGACAGGGAGGGGGTAGAACCACTGAAGCTTTCTTT. Its translation: CASSLRTPGQGGGRTTEAFF.

Many counts were recorded for this clonotype. V and J are TRBV20-1 and TRBJ1-1; TRBD1 aligns across 10 bases. Germline CDR1 reads DFQATT; CDR2 reads SNEGSKA (reference sequence). Trimming at V came to 5 bases and at J to 3 bases, leaving 12 bases not matched to a gene. The CDR3 is made up of 16 amino acids. The CDR3 sequence is CSAAGTGDRKYTEAFF. Here the CDR3 DNA reads TGCAGTGCTGCAGGGACAGGGGATCGGAAGTACACTGAAGCTTTCTTT.

There are many counts of this clonotype. The V call is TRBV20-1, the J call TRBJ1-1; possibly TRBD1 for D (5 bases). CDR1 is DFQATT and CDR2 is SNEGSKA in the germline V gene (reference sequence). The V end was cut by 2 bases, the J end by 0 bases, with 7 bases between. The CDR3 extends over 13 amino acids. The CDR3 coding sequence is TGCAGTGCTAGACCGGGGCTGAACACTGAAGCTTTCTTT. Its protein is CSARPGLNTEAFF.

At least ten counts were recorded for this clonotype. The rearrangement joins TRBV5-1 to TRBJ2-5; D gene uncertain. In germline, CDR1 is SGHRS, CDR2 YFSETQ. The V end lost 2 bases, the J end lost 5 bases, and 10 bases lay between the germline ends. This CDR3 is 13 amino acids long. This CDR3 is CASSFGSGETQYF. The CDR3 DNA is TGCGCCAGCAGCTTCGGTTCTGGGGAGACCCAGTACTTC.

This clonotype was counted ten times or more. The chain uses TRBV6-2 or TRBV6-3 and TRBJ2-7; 7 bases fit TRBD2. J gave up 9 bases and V 2 bases, and 13 bases lay outside the gene matches. The CDR3 has 15 residues. CDR1 is MNHEY and CDR2 is SVGEGT in the germline V gene. The CDR3 here is CASSYSPTSVSWQYV. The CDR3 nucleotides read TGTGCCAGCAGTTACAGCCCCACTAGCGTCTCATGGCAGTACGTC.

CDR3: CASGVWASNTGELFF. The DNA of the CDR3 is TGTGCCAGCGGCGTGTGGGCCTCGAACACCGGGGAGCTGTTTTTT. The rearrangement uses TRBV3-1 and TRBJ2-2; D uncertain. The CDR3 totals 15 residues. Trimming pared 8 bases from V and 0 bases from J, leaving 13 bases between. CDR1 is LGHDT, CDR2 YNNKEL, per germline (reference sequence). The full variable domain, its missing parts supplied by reference TRBV3-1 and TRBJ2-2, is DTAVSQTPKYLVTQMGNDKSIKCEQNLGHDTMYWYKQDSKKFLKIMFSYNNKELIINETVPNRFSPKSPDKAHLNLHINSLELGDSAVYFCASGVWASNTGELFFGEGSRLTVL.

This clonotype was detected ten times or more. The CDR3 nucleotides are TGTGCCAGCAGCTTGACGGGACTAGCGGGGAATTTTGAGCAGTTCTTC. It encodes CASSLTGLAGNFEQFF. The chain links TRBV28 to TRBJ2-1; TRBD2 matches at 13 bases. The germline V gene encodes CDR1 MDHEN and CDR2 SYDVKM. CDR3 length: 16 residues. With 6 bases clipped from V and 9 bases from J, the junction kept 11 bases outside the gene matches.

This clonotype was observed many times. A much larger clonotype is one base distant, so this may be a read error. The chain recombines TRBV3-1 with TRBJ1-4; D not certain. Trimming took off 4 bases at V and 7 bases at J, with 16 bases between the two ends. This CDR3 has 15 residues. The germline gives CDR1 LGHDT, CDR2 YNNKEL (reference sequence). The CDR3, as DNA: TGTGCCAGCAGCCGAGACTCTGCCCGCCGTGAAAAACTGTTTTTT. It encodes CASSRDSARREKLFF.

This clonotype came up many times. The rearrangement joins TRBV29-1 to TRBJ2-1; D is perhaps TRBD1 (6 bases). This CDR3 has 14 amino acids. Between the trimmed V and J ends, which lost 3 bases and 4 bases, there was a span of 13 bases. Germline V gene sequence: CDR1 SQVTM, CDR2 ANQGSEA. CDR3 coding DNA: TGCAGCGTTGAGTGCCAGGGGCCATACAATGAGCAGTTCTTC. It is translated as CSVECQGPYNEQFF.

Ten or more counts support this clonotype. The chain joins TRBV24-1 to TRBJ2-3; 8 bases are a match to TRBD2. V shed 4 bases, J shed 0 bases, and the junction held 17 bases outside the gene matches. The CDR3 sequence is 20 residues long. Per germline, CDR1 KGHDR and CDR2 SFDVKD. CDR3 nucleotide sequence: TGTGCCACCAGTGACCAAGCCTCGGGGATGGCTAGCGGGAGCACAGATACGCAGTATTTT. The encoded protein is CATSDQASGMASGSTDTQYF.

V is TRBV20-1 and J is TRBJ2-3, with 12 bases fitting TRBD2. CDR3 size: 15 residues. The ends lost 2 bases at V and 2 bases at J; junction bases unmatched: 2. CDR1 is DFQATT and CDR2 is SNEGSKA in the germline V gene (reference sequence). The CDR3 reads CSARLAGGLTDTQYF. CDR3 DNA sequence: TGCAGTGCTAGACTAGCGGGAGGGCTCACAGATACGCAGTATTTT.